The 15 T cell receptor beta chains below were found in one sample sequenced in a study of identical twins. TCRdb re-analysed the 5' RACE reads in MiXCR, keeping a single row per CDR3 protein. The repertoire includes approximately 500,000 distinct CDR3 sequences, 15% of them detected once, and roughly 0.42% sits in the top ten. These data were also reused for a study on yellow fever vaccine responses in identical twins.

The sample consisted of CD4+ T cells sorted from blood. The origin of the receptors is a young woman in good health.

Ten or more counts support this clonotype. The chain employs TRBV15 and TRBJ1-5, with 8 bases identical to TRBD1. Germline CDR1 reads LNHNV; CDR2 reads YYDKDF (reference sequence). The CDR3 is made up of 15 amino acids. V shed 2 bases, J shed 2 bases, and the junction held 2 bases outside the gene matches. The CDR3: CATSRMTGGNQPQHF. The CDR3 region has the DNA TGTGCCACCAGCAGAATGACAGGGGGCAATCAGCCCCAGCATTTT.

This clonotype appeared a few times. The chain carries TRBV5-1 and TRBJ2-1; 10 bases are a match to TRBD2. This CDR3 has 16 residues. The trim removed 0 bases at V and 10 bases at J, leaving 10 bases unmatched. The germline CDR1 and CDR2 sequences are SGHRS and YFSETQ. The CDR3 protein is CASSLGSLAGANEQFF. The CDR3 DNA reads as TGCGCCAGCAGCTTGGGTTCTCTAGCGGGAGCCAACGAGCAGTTCTTC. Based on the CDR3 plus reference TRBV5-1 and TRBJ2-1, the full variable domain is KAGVTQTPRYLIKTRGQQVTLSCSPISGHRSVSWYQQTPGQGLQFLFEYFSETQRNKGNFPGRFSGRQFSNSRSEMNVSTLELGDSALYLCASSLGSLAGANEQFFGPGTRLTVL.

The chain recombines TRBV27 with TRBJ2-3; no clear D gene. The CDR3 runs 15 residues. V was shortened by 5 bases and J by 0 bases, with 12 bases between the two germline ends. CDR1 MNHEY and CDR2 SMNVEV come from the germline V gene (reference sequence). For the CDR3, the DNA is TGTGCCAGCAGTACACCCTTAGCAAGCACAGATACGCAGTATTTT. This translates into CASSTPLASTDTQYF.

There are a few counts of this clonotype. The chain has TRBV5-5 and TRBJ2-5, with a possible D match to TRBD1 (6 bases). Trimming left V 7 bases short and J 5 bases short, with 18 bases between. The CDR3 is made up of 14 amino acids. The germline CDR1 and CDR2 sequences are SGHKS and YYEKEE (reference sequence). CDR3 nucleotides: TGTGCCAGCTACTCGCTGCAGGGGTCGGAGACCCAGTACTTC. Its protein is CASYSLQGSETQYF.

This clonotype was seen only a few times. The CDR3 spells CASSAGSLVGELFF. CDR3 sequence (DNA): TGTGCCAGCTCAGCGGGATCCTTGGTGGGGGAGCTGTTTTTT. V gene TRBV2 combines with J gene TRBJ2-2; 7 positions agree with TRBD2. Looked up from germline, CDR1 is SNHLY and CDR2 is FYNNEI. V lost 8 bases, J lost 8 bases, and 11 bases stayed unmatched. The CDR3 contains 14 residues.

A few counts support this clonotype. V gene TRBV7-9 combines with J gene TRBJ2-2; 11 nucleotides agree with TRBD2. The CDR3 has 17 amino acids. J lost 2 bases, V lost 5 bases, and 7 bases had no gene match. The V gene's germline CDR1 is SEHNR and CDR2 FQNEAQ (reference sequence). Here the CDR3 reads CASSLGTSGPNTGELFF. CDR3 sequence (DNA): TGTGCCAGCAGCCTGGGGACTAGCGGACCAAACACCGGGGAGCTGTTTTTT.

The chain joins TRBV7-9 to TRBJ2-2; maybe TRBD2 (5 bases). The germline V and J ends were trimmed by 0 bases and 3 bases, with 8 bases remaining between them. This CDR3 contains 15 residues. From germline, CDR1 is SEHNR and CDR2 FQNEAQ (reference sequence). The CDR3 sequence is CASSLASGYTGELFF. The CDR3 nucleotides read TGTGCCAGCAGCTTAGCGTCGGGGTACACCGGGGAGCTGTTTTTT.

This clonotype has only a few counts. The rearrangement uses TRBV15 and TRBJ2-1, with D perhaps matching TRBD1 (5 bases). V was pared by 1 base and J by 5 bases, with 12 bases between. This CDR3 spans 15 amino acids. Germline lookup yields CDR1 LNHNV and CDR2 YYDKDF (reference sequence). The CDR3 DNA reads TGTGCCACCAGCAGAGGGACATCGCCTCACAATGAGCAGTTCTTC. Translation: CATSRGTSPHNEQFF.

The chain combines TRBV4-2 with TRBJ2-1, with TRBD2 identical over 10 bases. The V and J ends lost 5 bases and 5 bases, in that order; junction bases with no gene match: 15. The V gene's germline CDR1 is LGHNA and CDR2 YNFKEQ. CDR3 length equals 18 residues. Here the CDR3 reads CASSSQSASGGVNNEQFF. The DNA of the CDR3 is TGTGCCAGCAGCTCCCAGTCGGCTAGCGGGGGTGTAAACAATGAGCAGTTCTTC.

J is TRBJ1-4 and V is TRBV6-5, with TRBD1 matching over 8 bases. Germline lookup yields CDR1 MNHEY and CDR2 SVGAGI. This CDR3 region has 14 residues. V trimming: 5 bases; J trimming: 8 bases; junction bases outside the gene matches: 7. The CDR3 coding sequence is TGTGCCAGCAGTACACGACAGGGGACAGAAAAACTGTTTTTT. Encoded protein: CASSTRQGTEKLFF.

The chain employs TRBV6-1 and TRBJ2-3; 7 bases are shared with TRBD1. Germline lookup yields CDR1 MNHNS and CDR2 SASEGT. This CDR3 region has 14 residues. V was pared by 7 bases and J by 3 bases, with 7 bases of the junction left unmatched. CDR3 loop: CASTHRGGTDTQYF. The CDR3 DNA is TGTGCCAGCACTCACAGGGGTGGGACAGATACGCAGTATTTT.

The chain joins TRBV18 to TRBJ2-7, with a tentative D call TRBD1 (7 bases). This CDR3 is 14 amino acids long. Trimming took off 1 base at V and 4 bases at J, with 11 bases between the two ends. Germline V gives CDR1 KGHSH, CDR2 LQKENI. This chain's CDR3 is CASSPQEGQYEQYF. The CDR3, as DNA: TGTGCCAGCTCACCACAGGAGGGACAGTACGAGCAGTACTTC.

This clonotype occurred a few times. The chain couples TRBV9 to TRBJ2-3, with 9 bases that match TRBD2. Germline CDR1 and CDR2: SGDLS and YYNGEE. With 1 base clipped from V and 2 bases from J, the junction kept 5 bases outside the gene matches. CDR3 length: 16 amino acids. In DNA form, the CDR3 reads TGTGCCAGCAGCGTAAGGTCTAGCGGGGCCACAGATACGCAGTATTTT. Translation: CASSVRSSGATDTQYF.

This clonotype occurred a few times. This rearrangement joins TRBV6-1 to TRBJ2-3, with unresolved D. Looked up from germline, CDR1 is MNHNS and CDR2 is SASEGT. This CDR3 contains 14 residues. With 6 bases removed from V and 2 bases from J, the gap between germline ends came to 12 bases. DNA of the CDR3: TGTGCCAGCAGGGGGAAACCCTACACAGATACGCAGTATTTT. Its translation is CASRGKPYTDTQYF.

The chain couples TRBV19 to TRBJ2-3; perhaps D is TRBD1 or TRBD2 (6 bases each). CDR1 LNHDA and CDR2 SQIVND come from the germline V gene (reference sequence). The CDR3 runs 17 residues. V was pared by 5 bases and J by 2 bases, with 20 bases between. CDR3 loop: CASSSGALPPITDTQYF. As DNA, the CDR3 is TGTGCCAGTAGTTCGGGGGCCCTGCCACCGATCACAGATACGCAGTATTTT.